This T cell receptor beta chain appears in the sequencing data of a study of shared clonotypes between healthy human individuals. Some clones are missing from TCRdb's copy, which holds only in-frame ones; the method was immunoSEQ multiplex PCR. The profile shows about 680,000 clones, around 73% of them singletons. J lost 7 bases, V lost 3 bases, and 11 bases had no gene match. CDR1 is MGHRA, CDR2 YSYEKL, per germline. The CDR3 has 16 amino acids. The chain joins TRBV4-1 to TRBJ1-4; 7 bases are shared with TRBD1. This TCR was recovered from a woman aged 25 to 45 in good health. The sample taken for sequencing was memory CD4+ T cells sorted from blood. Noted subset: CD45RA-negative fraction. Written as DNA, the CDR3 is TGCGCCAGCAGCCAGTTCGGCACAGGGGTTCGTGAAAAACTGTTTTTT. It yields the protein CASSQFGTGVREKLFF.